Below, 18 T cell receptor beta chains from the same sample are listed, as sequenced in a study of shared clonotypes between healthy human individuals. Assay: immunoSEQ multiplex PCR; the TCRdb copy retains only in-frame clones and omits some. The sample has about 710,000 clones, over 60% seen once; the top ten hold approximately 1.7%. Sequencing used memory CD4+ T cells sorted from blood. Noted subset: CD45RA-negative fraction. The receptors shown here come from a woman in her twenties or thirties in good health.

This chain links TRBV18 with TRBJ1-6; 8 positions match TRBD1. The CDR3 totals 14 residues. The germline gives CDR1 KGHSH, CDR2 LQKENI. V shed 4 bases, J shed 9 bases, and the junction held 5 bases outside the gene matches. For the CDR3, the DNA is TGTGCCAGCTCACAGCAGGGGGCAACTTCACCCCTCCACTTT. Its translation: CASSQQGATSPLHF.

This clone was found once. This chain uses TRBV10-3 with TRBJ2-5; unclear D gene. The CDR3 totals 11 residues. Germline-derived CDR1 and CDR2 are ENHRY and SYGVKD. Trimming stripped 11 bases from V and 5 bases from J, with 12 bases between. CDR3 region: CAVGPWETQYF. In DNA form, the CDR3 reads TGTGCCGTTGGACCCTGGGAGACCCAGTACTTC.

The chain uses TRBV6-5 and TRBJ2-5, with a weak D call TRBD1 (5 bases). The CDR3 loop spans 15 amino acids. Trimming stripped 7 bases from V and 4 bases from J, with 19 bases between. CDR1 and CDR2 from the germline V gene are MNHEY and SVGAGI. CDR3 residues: CASTASGYRGETQYF. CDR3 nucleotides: TGTGCCAGCACCGCGTCAGGGTATCGAGGAGAGACCCAGTACTTC.

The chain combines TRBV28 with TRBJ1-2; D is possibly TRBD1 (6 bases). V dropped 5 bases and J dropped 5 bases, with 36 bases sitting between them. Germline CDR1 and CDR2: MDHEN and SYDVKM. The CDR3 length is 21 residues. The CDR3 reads CASSATPGGRPPGLTGYGYTF. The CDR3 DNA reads TGTGCCAGCAGTGCCACACCTGGGGGCAGGCCCCCTGGCCTCACTGGATATGGCTACACCTTC.

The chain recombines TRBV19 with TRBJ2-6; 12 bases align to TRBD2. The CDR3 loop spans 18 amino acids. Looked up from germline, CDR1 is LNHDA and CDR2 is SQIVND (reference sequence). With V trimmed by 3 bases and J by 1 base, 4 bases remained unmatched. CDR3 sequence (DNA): TGTGCCAGTAGTATTGACGGACTAGCGGGATCTGGGGCCAACGTCCTGACTTTC. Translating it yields CASSIDGLAGSGANVLTF.

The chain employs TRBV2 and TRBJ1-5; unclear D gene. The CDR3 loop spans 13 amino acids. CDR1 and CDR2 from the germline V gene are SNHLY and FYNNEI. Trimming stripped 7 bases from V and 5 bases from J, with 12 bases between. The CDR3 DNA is TGTGCCAGCAAAAGGGAAGCGGATCAGCCCCAGCATTTT. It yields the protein CASKREADQPQHF.

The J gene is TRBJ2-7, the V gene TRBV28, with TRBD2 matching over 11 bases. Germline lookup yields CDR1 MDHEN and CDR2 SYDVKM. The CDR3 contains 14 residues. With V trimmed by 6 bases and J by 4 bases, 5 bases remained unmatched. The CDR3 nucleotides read TGTGCCAGCAGCGTGGGACTAGCGGCTTACGAGCAGTACTTC. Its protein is CASSVGLAAYEQYF.

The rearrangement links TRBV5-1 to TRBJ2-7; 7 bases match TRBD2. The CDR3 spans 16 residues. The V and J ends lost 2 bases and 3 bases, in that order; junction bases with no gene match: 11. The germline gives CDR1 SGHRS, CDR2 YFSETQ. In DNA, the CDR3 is TGCGCCAGCAGCTTCCAGCCTAGCGGAACTGTCTACGAGCAGTACTTC. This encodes CASSFQPSGTVYEQYF.

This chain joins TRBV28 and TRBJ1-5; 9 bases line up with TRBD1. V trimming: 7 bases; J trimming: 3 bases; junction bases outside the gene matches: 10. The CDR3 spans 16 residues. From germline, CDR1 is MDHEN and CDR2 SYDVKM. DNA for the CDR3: TGTGCCAGCACCTTTCTACAGGGGGCTATCAATCAGCCCCAGCATTTT. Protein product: CASTFLQGAINQPQHF.

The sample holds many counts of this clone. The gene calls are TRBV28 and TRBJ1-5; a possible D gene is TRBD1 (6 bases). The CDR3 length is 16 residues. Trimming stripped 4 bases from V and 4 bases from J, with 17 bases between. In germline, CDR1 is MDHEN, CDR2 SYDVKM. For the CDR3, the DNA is TGTGCCAGCAGTTCTCAGGGGACCGTCGGGAATCAGCCCCAGCATTTT. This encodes CASSSQGTVGNQPQHF.

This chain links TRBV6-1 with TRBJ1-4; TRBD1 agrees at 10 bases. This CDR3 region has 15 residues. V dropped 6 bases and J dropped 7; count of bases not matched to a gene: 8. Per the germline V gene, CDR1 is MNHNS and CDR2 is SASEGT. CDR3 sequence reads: CASRQRTGGGEKLFF. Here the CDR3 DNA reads TGTGCCAGCAGACAAAGGACAGGGGGTGGTGAAAAACTGTTTTTT.

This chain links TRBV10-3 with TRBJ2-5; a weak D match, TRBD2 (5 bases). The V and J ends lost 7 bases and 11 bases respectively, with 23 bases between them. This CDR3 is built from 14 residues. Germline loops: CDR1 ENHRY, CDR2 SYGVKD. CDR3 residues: CAITPAAGGGEQYF. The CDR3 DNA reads TGTGCCATCACCCCGGCGGCGGGTGGCGGAGAGCAGTACTTC.

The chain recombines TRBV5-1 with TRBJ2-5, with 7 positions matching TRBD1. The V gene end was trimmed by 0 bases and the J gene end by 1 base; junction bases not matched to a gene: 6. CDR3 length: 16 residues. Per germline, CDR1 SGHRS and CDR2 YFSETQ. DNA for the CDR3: TGCGCCAGCAGCTTGGTCGGGACAGCAATCCAAGAGACCCAGTACTTC. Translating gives CASSLVGTAIQETQYF. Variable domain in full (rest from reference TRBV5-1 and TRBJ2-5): KAGVTQTPRYLIKTRGQQVTLSCSPISGHRSVSWYQQTPGQGLQFLFEYFSETQRNKGNFPGRFSGRQFSNSRSEMNVSTLELGDSALYLCASSLVGTAIQETQYFGPGTRLLVL.

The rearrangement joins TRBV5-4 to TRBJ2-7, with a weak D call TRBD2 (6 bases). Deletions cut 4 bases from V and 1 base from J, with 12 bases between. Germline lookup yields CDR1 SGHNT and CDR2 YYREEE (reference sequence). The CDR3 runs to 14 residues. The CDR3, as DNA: TGTGCCAGCAGCCAAGATGCGGGGTCCTACGAGCAGTACTTC. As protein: CASSQDAGSYEQYF.

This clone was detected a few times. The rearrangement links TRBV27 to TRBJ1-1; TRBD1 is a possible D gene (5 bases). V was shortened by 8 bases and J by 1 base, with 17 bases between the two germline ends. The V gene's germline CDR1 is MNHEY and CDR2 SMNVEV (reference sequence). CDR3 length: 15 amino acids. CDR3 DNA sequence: TGTGCCAGCGAAGGGGAGGGCGCACAGAACACTGAAGCTTTCTTT. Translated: CASEGEGAQNTEAFF.

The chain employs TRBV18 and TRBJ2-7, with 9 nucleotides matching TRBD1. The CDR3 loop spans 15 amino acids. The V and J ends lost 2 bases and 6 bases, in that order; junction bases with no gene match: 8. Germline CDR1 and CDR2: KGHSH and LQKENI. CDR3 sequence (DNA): TGTGCCAGCTCACCATTAGGGACAGGGAGGCGCGAGCAGTACTTC. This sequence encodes CASSPLGTGRREQYF. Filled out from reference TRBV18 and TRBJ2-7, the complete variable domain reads NAGVMQNPRHLVRRRGQEARLRCSPMKGHSHVYWYRQLPEEGLKFMVYLQKENIIDESGMPKERFSAEFPKEGPSILRIQQVVRGDSAAYFCASSPLGTGRREQYFGPGTRLTVT.

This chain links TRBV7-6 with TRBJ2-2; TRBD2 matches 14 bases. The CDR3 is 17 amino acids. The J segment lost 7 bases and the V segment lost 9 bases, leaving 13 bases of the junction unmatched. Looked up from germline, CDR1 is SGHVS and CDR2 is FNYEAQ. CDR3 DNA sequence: TGTGCCAGTGGGACCTCCGGGACTAGCGGGAGAGGCGGGGAGCTGTTTTTT. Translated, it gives CASGTSGTSGRGGELFF.

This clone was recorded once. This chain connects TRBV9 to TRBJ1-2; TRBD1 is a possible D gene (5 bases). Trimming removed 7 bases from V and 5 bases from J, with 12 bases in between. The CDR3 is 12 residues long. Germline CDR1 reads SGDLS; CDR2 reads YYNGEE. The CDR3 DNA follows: TGTGCCAGCGGGGCAGGAAGATATGGCTACACCTTC. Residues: CASGAGRYGYTF.